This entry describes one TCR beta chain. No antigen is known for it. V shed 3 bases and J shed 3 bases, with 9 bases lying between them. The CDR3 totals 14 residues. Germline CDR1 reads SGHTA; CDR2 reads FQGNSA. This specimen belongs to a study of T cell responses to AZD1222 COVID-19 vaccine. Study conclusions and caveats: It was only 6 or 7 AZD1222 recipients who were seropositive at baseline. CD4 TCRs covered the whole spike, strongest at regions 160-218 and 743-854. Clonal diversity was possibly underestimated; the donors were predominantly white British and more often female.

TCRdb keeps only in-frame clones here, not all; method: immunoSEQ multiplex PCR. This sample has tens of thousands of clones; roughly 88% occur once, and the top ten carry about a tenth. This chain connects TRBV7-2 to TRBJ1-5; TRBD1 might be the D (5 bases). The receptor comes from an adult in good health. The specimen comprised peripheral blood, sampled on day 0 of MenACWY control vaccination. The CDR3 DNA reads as TGTGCCAGCAGCTTGGGGCTGAACAATCAGCCCCAGCATTTT. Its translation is CASSLGLNNQPQHF.